These 32 T cell receptor beta chains originate from one sample sequenced in a study of regulatory T cells in long-lasting Graves disease. Arm-PCR of CDR3 regions and iRepertoire HTBI primers were the basis on which TCR beta libraries were built. TCRdb redid the calling of the multiplex PCR reads with MiXCR, one entry per CDR3 protein. The top ten clones hold under 55% of a sample with about 660,000 distinct CDR3 sequences, about 30% of them seen once. Indicated time point: persistent/refractory GD, antithyroid drugs over 5 years with positive TRAb. Scientists built the TCR library using RNA that was extracted from PBMCs. Here the sequenced sample was peripheral blood mononuclear cells (PBMCs), taken when the disease was refractory, from a patient treated with antithyroid drugs. These receptors were obtained from a female donor with Graves disease.

This clonotype was recorded once. This rearrangement joins TRBV30 to TRBJ2-5, with D possibly matching TRBD2 (6 bases). The length of the CDR3 is 15 residues. The V gene lost 2 bases and the J gene lost 5 bases, with 18 bases spanning the gap. CDR1 is GTSNPN and CDR2 is SVGIG in the germline V gene (reference sequence). CDR3 bases: TGTGCCTGGAGTACCTCAGGGACTCCGGCTGAGACCCAGTACTTC. This sequence encodes CAWSTSGTPAETQYF.

This clonotype was seen repeatedly, ten times or more. The chain is built from TRBV18 and TRBJ1-4, with D possibly being TRBD1 (5 bases). Germline lookup yields CDR1 KGHSH and CDR2 LQKENI. The CDR3 sequence is 14 residues long. Trimming took off 3 bases at V and 4 bases at J, with 9 bases between the two ends. The DNA for the CDR3 is TGTGCCAGCTCACCGCCGCAGGGTAATGAAAAACTGTTTTTT. It specifies CASSPPQGNEKLFF.

About this clonotype: A much bigger clone sits one base away, suggesting this may be a read error. The chain uses TRBV18 and TRBJ1-4, with no clear D. CDR3 length equals 14 residues. CDR1 is KGHSH, CDR2 LQKENI, per germline. The chain's CDR3 is CASSPAATNEKLLF. DNA of the CDR3: TGTGCCAGCTCACCGGCTGCAACTAATGAAAAACTGCTTTTT.

This clonotype was seen a handful of times. CDR3 coding DNA: TGTGCCTGGAGTGTGGGGGATGGCTACACCTTC. Translating gives CAWSVGDGYTF. This sequence joins TRBV30 and TRBJ1-2; D perhaps matches TRBD1 (5 bases). Per the germline V gene, CDR1 is GTSNPN and CDR2 is SVGIG (reference sequence). The CDR3 is 11 residues long. V lost 0 bases, J lost 6 bases, and 5 bases lay in between. Full variable domain (missing parts from reference TRBV30 and TRBJ1-2): SQTIHQWPATLVQPVGSPLSLECTVEGTSNPNLYWYRQAAGRGLQLLFYSVGIGQISSEVPQNLSASRPQDRQFILSSKKLLLSDSGFYLCAWSVGDGYTFGSGTRLTVV.

The rearrangement links TRBV19 to TRBJ1-1; maybe TRBD1 (6 bases). The CDR3 spans 13 residues. CDR1 is LNHDA, CDR2 SQIVND, per germline (reference sequence). Trimming cost V 5 bases and J 11 bases, with 18 bases left between them. The DNA for the CDR3 is TGTGCCAGTAGTGTTCAGGGGCGAACCTACGCTTTCTTT. Residues: CASSVQGRTYAFF.

This clonotype has a single count. The rearrangement links TRBV30 to TRBJ1-1; D gene ambiguous. Germline CDR1 and CDR2: GTSNPN and SVGIG (reference sequence). V lost 0 bases, J lost 3 bases, and 8 bases lay in between. This CDR3 contains 13 residues. CDR3 residues: CAWSVKRDTEAFF. The CDR3 nucleotides read TGTGCCTGGAGTGTGAAGAGGGACACTGAAGCTTTCTTT.

This clonotype appeared a few times. The chain carries TRBV15 and TRBJ1-5, with a possible D match to TRBD1 (6 bases). CDR3 length equals 19 residues. V dropped 0 bases and J dropped 0 bases, with 18 bases sitting between them. Per the germline V gene, CDR1 is LNHNV and CDR2 is YYDKDF (reference sequence). Written as DNA, the CDR3 is TGTGCCACCAGCAGAGAAGCCGGGACAAGCGCATTTAGCAATCAGCCCCAGCATTTT. It yields the protein CATSREAGTSAFSNQPQHF.

The table lists this clonotype with a few counts. This chain uses TRBV20-1 with TRBJ1-1; D possibly corresponds to TRBD1 (5 bases). The CDR3 has 15 residues. Between the trimmed V and J ends, which lost 1 base and 0 bases, there was a span of 12 bases. From germline, CDR1 is DFQATT and CDR2 SNEGSKA (reference sequence). CDR3 DNA: TGCAGTGCTAGAGGTCGGGCAGGGATGAACACTGAAGCTTTCTTT. As protein: CSARGRAGMNTEAFF.

The chain uses TRBV4-1 and TRBJ1-2, with a weak D call TRBD1 (6 bases). Trimming pared 4 bases from V and 6 bases from J, leaving 12 bases between. In germline, CDR1 is MGHRA, CDR2 YSYEKL. The CDR3 contains 13 residues. The CDR3 DNA reads as TGCGCCAGCAGCCCCTTCACAGGGCATGGCTACACCTTC. It translates to CASSPFTGHGYTF.

A few counts support this clonotype. The rearrangement joins TRBV6-2 or TRBV6-3 to TRBJ1-2; possibly TRBD1 for D (5 bases). Trimming removed 6 bases at V and 1 base at J, with 9 bases between. The CDR3 totals 13 residues. CDR1 MNHEY and CDR2 SVGEGT come from the germline V gene. CDR3 coding DNA: TGTGCCAGCAGGACAGAGTTTAACTATGGCTACACCTTC. Its translation is CASRTEFNYGYTF.

This clonotype occurred a few times. The chain joins TRBV5-5 to TRBJ1-2, with 7 bases that match TRBD1. This CDR3 spans 13 amino acids. V lost 4 bases to trimming and J lost 8 bases; unmatched junction nucleotides: 8. Germline V lookup: CDR1 SGHKS, CDR2 YYEKEE (reference sequence). CDR3 coding DNA: TGTGCCAGCAGCCCCTCAGGGACAGAAGGCTACACCTTC. It yields the protein CASSPSGTEGYTF.

The rearrangement joins TRBV19 to TRBJ1-2; D might be TRBD1 (6 bases). Germline loops: CDR1 LNHDA, CDR2 SQIVND (reference sequence). CDR3 length: 14 amino acids. With 7 bases removed from V and 4 bases from J, the gap between germline ends came to 16 bases. The CDR3 here is CASMETGQLYGYTF. The CDR3 DNA is TGTGCCAGTATGGAAACGGGACAACTCTATGGCTACACCTTC.

Only a few counts were recorded for this clonotype. The CDR3 bases are TGTGCCATCAGTCCGGGACAGCGAAATGAAAAACTGTTTTTT. Protein: CAISPGQRNEKLFF. This chain uses TRBV10-3 with TRBJ1-4, with 7 bases matching TRBD1. Germline values: CDR1 ENHRY, CDR2 SYGVKD. The CDR3 runs 14 residues. V shed 5 bases, J shed 5 bases, and the junction held 5 bases outside the gene matches.

This clonotype has a handful of counts. The V and J genes are TRBV27 and TRBJ1-2; a possible D gene is TRBD1 (5 bases). CDR1 and CDR2 from the germline V gene are MNHEY and SMNVEV (reference sequence). The CDR3 contains 15 residues. The V end was cut by 0 bases, the J end by 4 bases, with 12 bases between. The CDR3 sequence is CASSLSPQVPYGYTF. The CDR3 nucleotides are TGTGCCAGCAGTTTATCGCCACAGGTGCCCTATGGCTACACCTTC.

The chain has TRBV6-2 or TRBV6-3 and TRBJ1-2; 9 bases fit TRBD1. Trimming at V came to 4 bases and at J to 5 bases, leaving 11 bases not matched to a gene. Germline V CDR1 and CDR2: MNHEY, SVGEGT. The CDR3 is made up of 16 amino acids. CDR3 in DNA: TGTGCCAGCAGTTCAAGGACAGGGGTACCCTTGTATGGCTACACCTTC. Protein sequence: CASSSRTGVPLYGYTF.

This clonotype was detected only a few times. The V call is TRBV7-2, the J call TRBJ2-5; 11 bases fit TRBD1. This CDR3 contains 14 residues. V lost 4 bases to trimming and J lost 5 bases; unmatched junction nucleotides: 3. Germline V CDR1 and CDR2: SGHTA, FQGNSA. The CDR3 loop is CASSWTGGEETQYF. CDR3 DNA sequence: TGTGCCAGCAGCTGGACAGGGGGCGAGGAGACCCAGTACTTC.

This clonotype has a count of ten or more. The genes are TRBV27 and TRBJ2-5; no clear D gene. Trimming left V 6 bases short and J 5 bases short, with 13 bases between. Germline V gives CDR1 MNHEY, CDR2 SMNVEV (reference sequence). The CDR3 loop spans 13 amino acids. CDR3 sequence reads: CASRARSRETQYF. The CDR3 DNA reads as TGTGCCAGCAGGGCGAGGAGCCGGGAGACCCAGTACTTC.

The chain is built from TRBV12-3 or TRBV12-4 and TRBJ2-5, with a possible D match to TRBD2 (6 bases). V dropped 7 bases and J dropped 6 bases, with 18 bases sitting between them. CDR3 length: 14 residues. For the CDR3, the DNA is TGTGCCAGCAACAACGGGGGAATTTTCAAGACCCAGTACTTC. It codes for CASNNGGIFKTQYF.

This clonotype was observed a single time. The rearrangement uses TRBV18 and TRBJ2-1; D is uncertain. Per the germline V gene, CDR1 is KGHSH and CDR2 is LQKENI. The V gene lost 3 bases and the J gene lost 3 bases, with 12 bases spanning the gap. The CDR3 has 15 amino acids. The CDR3 here is CASSPPRSNYNEQFF. CDR3 DNA: TGTGCCAGCTCACCCCCCCGAAGTAACTACAATGAGCAGTTCTTC.

The CDR3, as DNA: TGCGCCAGCAGCCAGGTAACAGGGCGCGTTGAAAAACTGTTTTTT. It codes for CASSQVTGRVEKLFF. J is TRBJ1-4 and V is TRBV4-1; D perhaps matches TRBD1 (6 bases). Germline V CDR1 and CDR2: MGHRA, YSYEKL. V was clipped by 3 bases and J by 7 bases, with 15 bases between them. CDR3 length: 15 amino acids.

This chain connects TRBV28 to TRBJ2-7, with D possibly matching TRBD2 (6 bases). The germline V gene has CDR1 MDHEN and CDR2 SYDVKM. The CDR3 covers 15 residues. Trimming took off 6 bases at V and 0 bases at J, with 15 bases between the two ends. CDR3 residues: CASSPVGGTSYEQYF. CDR3 bases: TGTGCCAGCAGCCCGGTCGGCGGGACCTCCTACGAGCAGTACTTC.

This rearrangement joins TRBV7-9 to TRBJ2-5; the D call may be TRBD1 or TRBD2 (6 bases each). The V gene lost 2 bases and the J gene lost 2 bases, with 15 bases spanning the gap. CDR3 length: 16 residues. Looked up from germline, CDR1 is SEHNR and CDR2 is FQNEAQ (reference sequence). The CDR3 DNA is TGTGCCAGCAGCTTAACGGGGGCCCTCCTTCAAGAGACCCAGTACTTC. Encoded protein: CASSLTGALLQETQYF.

This clonotype appeared many times. The V and J genes are TRBV11-2 and TRBJ1-1; TRBD1 is a possible D gene (5 bases). This CDR3 is built from 15 residues. Germline V gene sequence: CDR1 SGHAT, CDR2 FQNNGV. V lost 8 bases to trimming and J lost 0 bases, with 16 bases between them. The CDR3 DNA reads as TGTGCCAGCGTCAGACGGGGGATTATGAACACTGAAGCTTTCTTT. It specifies CASVRRGIMNTEAFF.

The table lists this clonotype with a few counts. The V call is TRBV28, the J call TRBJ1-1; D gene unclear. The CDR3 consists of 13 residues. Germline V lookup: CDR1 MDHEN, CDR2 SYDVKM. V lost 5 bases to trimming and J lost 4 bases, with 11 bases between them. The CDR3 bases are TGTGCCAGCAGTCCTAGGCACCTCACTGAAGCTTTCTTT. This translates into CASSPRHLTEAFF. The full variable domain, with the rest looked up from reference TRBV28 and TRBJ1-1, is DVKVTQSSRYLVKRTGEKVFLECVQDMDHENMFWYRQDPGLGLRLIYFSYDVKMKEKGDIPEGYSVSREKKERFSLILESASTNQTSMYLCASSPRHLTEAFFGQGTRLTVV.

This chain links TRBV12-3 or TRBV12-4 with TRBJ1-5, with D possibly being TRBD1 (6 bases). The CDR3 sequence is 15 residues long. V was shortened by 5 bases and J by 1 base, with 12 bases between the two germline ends. The CDR3 protein is CASSVQGRSNQPQHF. The CDR3 DNA reads TGTGCCAGCAGTGTACAGGGAAGGAGCAATCAGCCCCAGCATTTT.

Ten or more counts support this clonotype. The V gene is TRBV6-1, the J gene TRBJ1-5; 7 bases agree with TRBD1. V lost 4 bases and J lost 0; bases outside the gene matches: 6. The germline V gene has CDR1 MNHNS and CDR2 SASEGT. The CDR3 has 16 amino acids. CDR3 sequence reads: CASSGQGGNSNQPQHF. The CDR3 DNA follows: TGTGCCAGCAGTGGCCAGGGGGGAAATAGCAATCAGCCCCAGCATTTT.

This clonotype came up a few times. The chain combines TRBV20-1 with TRBJ2-5; no firm D call. The V gene lost 0 bases and the J gene lost 7 bases, with 3 bases spanning the gap. The CDR3 totals 10 residues. Germline CDR1 and CDR2: DFQATT and SNEGSKA (reference sequence). The CDR3 sequence is CSARDGTQYF. As DNA, the CDR3 is TGCAGTGCTAGAGACGGGACCCAGTACTTC.

This clonotype was picked up many times. The rearrangement uses TRBV6-1 and TRBJ1-2; 10 bases agree with TRBD1. V was clipped by 7 bases and J by 7 bases; unmatched bases: 9. Germline CDR1 is MNHNS and CDR2 is SASEGT. The CDR3 sequence is 14 residues long. As DNA, the CDR3 is TGTGCCAGCATTCCCCTGACAGGGGGCAGTGGCTACACCTTC. It codes for CASIPLTGGSGYTF.

Many counts were recorded for this clonotype. V and J are TRBV3-1 and TRBJ1-1; tentatively, D is TRBD1 (5 bases). The CDR3 spans 15 residues. Germline assignment: CDR1 LGHDT and CDR2 YNNKEL (reference sequence). The V gene lost 1 base and the J gene lost 2 bases, with 11 bases spanning the gap. The CDR3 loop is CASSQGRARNTEAFF. The CDR3 DNA sequence: TGTGCCAGCAGCCAAGGCAGGGCCCGAAACACTGAAGCTTTCTTT.

V and J are TRBV9 and TRBJ1-4; D uncertain. Germline V lookup: CDR1 SGDLS, CDR2 YYNGEE. There are 14 residues in the CDR3. The germline V and J ends were trimmed by 0 bases and 4 bases, with 7 bases remaining between them. In DNA form, the CDR3 reads TGTGCCAGCAGCGTAGTGCCAGATAATGAAAAACTGTTTTTT. Its translation: CASSVVPDNEKLFF.

This sequence joins TRBV12-3 or TRBV12-4 and TRBJ2-1; no definite D call. The CDR3 spans 14 residues. The V gene lost 2 bases and the J gene lost 3 bases, with 8 bases spanning the gap. Here the CDR3 DNA reads TGTGCCAGCAGTTTATCGCGCAACTACAATGAGCAGTTCTTC. It codes for CASSLSRNYNEQFF.

This clonotype has more than one count but fewer than ten. The chain is built from TRBV29-1 and TRBJ1-5; D unresolved. The length of the CDR3 is 17 residues. The ends were cut back, 3 bases at V and 5 bases at J, with 23 bases in the middle. CDR1 SQVTM and CDR2 ANQGSEA come from the germline V gene. The CDR3 sequence: CSVDHNTDTNPYQPQHF. The CDR3 bases are TGCAGCGTTGATCATAATACCGACACTAACCCCTATCAGCCCCAGCATTTT.